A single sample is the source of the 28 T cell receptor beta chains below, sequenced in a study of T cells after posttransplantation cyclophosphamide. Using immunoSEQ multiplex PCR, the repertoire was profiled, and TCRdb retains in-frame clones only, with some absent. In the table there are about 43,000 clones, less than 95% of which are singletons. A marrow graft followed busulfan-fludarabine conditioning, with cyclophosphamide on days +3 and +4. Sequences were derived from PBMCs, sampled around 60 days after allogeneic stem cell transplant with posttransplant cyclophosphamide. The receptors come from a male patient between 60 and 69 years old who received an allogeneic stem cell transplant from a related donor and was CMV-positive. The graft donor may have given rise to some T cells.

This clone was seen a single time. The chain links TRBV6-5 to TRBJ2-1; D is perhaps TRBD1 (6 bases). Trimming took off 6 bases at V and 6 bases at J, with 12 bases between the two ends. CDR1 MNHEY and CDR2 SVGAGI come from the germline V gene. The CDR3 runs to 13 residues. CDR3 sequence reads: CASRYHRANEQFF. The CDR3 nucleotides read TGTGCCAGCAGATACCACAGGGCCAATGAGCAGTTCTTC.

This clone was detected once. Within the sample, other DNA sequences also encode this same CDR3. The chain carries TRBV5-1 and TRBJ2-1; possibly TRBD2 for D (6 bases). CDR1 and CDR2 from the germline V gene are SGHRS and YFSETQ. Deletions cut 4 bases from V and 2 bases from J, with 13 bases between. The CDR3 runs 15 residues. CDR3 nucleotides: TGCGCCAGCAGCCTAAGTAGCGGAGCCTACAATGAGCAGTTCTTC. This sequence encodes CASSLSSGAYNEQFF.

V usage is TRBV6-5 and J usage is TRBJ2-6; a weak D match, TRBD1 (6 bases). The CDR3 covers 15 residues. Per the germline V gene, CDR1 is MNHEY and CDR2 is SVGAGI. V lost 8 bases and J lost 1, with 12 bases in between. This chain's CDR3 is CASRQVSSGANVLTF. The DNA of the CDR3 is TGTGCCAGCCGACAGGTTTCTTCTGGGGCCAACGTCCTGACTTTC.

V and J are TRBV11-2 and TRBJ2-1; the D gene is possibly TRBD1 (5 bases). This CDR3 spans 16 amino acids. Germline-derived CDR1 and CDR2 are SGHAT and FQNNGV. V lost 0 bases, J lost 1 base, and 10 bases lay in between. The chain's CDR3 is CASSLEADSSYNEQFF. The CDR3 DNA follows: TGTGCCAGCAGCTTAGAAGCAGACAGTTCCTACAATGAGCAGTTCTTC.

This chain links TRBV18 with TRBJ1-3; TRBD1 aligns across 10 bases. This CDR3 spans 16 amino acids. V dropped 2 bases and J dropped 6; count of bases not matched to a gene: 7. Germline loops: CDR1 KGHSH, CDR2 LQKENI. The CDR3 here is CASSPSFGTGENTIYF. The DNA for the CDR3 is TGTGCCAGCTCACCATCGTTTGGGACAGGGGAAAACACCATATATTTT.

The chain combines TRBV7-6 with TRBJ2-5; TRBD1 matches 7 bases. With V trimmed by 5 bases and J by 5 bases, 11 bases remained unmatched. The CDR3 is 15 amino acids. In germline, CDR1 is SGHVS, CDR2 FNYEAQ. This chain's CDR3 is CASSQRQGPGETQYF. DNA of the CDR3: TGTGCCAGCAGCCAAAGACAGGGCCCTGGCGAGACCCAGTACTTC.

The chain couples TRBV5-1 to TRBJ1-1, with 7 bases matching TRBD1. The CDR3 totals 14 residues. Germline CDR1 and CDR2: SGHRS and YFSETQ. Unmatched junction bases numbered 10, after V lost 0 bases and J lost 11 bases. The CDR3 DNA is TGCGCCAGCAGCTTGGGGCTAGGACAGGCGGAGGCTTTCTTT. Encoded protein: CASSLGLGQAEAFF.

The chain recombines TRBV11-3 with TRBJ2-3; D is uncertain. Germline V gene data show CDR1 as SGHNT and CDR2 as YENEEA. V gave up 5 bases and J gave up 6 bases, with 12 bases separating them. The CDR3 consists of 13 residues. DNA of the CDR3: TGTGCCAGCAGCGCAAGTATGCGCGATACGCAGTATTTT. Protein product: CASSASMRDTQYF.

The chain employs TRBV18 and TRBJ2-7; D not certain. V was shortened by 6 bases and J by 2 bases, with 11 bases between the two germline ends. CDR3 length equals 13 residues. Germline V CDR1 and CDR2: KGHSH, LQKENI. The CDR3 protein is CASSPAFTYEQYF. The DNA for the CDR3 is TGTGCCAGCTCCCCCGCGTTTACCTACGAGCAGTACTTC. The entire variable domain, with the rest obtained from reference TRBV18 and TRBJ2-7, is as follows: NAGVMQNPRHLVRRRGQEARLRCSPMKGHSHVYWYRQLPEEGLKFMVYLQKENIIDESGMPKERFSAEFPKEGPSILRIQQVVRGDSAAYFCASSPAFTYEQYFGPGTRLTVT.

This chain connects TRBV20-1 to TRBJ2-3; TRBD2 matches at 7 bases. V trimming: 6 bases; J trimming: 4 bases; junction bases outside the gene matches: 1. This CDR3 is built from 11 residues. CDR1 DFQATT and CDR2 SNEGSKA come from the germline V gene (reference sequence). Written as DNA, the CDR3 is TGCAGTGCGGGGAGGGCAGATACGCAGTATTTT. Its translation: CSAGRADTQYF.

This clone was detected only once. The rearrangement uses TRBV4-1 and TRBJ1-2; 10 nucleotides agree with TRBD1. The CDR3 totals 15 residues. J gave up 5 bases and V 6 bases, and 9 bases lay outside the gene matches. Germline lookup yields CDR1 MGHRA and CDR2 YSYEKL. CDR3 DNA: TGCGCCAGCAGACGGGGGACAGGGGCTTTATATGGCTACACCTTC. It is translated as CASRRGTGALYGYTF.

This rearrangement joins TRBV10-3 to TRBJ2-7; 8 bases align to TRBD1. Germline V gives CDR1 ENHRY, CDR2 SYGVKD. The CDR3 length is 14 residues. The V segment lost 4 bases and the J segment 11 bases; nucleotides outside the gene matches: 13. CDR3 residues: CAISASQGAKGEYV. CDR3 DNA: TGTGCCATCAGTGCCTCCCAGGGGGCCAAGGGGGAGTACGTC.

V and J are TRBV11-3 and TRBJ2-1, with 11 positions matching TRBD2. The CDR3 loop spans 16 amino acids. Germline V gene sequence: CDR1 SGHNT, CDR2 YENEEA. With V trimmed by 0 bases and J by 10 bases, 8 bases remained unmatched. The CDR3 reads CASSLDSGGAFGEQFF. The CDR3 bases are TGTGCCAGCAGCTTAGATAGCGGGGGGGCCTTTGGAGAGCAGTTCTTC.

In DNA, the CDR3 is TGCGCCAGCAGCTTGGATAGTGGTTCCGATGAGCAGTTCTTC. Protein product: CASSLDSGSDEQFF. This chain joins TRBV5-1 and TRBJ2-1; D unresolved. Trimming removed 0 bases at V and 8 bases at J, with 12 bases between. Germline CDR1 SGHRS, CDR2 YFSETQ. This CDR3 comprises 14 residues.

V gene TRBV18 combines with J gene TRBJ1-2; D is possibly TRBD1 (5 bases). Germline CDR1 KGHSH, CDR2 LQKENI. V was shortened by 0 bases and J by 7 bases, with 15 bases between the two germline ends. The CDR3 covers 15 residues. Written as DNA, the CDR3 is TGTGCCAGCTCACCACCTAATCGAGATAGGGGTGGCTACACCTTC. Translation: CASSPPNRDRGGYTF.

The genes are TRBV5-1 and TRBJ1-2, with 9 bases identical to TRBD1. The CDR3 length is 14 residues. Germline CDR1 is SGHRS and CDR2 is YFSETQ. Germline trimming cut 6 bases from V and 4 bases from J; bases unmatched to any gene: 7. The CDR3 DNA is TGCGCCAGCAACAACAGGGGGCAGGGCTATGGCTACACCTTC. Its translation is CASNNRGQGYGYTF.

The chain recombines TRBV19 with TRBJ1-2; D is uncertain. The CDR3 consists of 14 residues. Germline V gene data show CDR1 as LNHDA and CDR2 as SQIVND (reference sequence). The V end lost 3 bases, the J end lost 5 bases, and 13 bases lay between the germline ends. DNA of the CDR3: TGTGCCAGTAGTATTACGGTTTTACCTTATGGCTACACCTTC. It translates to CASSITVLPYGYTF.

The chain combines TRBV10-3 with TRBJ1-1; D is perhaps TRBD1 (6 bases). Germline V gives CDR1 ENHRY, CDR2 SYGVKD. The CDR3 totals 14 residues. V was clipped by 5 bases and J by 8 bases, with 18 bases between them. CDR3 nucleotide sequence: TGTGCCATCAGTAACGCCTTAATACAGGGCGAAGCTTTCTTT. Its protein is CAISNALIQGEAFF.

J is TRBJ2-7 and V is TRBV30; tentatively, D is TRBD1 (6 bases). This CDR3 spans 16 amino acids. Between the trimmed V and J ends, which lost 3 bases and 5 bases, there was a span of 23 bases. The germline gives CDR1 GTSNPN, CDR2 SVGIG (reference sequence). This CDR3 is CAWRVSPVRGRDEQYF. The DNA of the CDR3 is TGTGCCTGGAGGGTTTCCCCAGTCAGGGGTAGAGACGAGCAGTACTTC.

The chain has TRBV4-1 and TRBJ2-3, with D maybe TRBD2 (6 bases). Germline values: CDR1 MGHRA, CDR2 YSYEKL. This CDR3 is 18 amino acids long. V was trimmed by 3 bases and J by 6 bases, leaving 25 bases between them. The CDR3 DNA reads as TGCGCCAGCAGCCATCCCTCCCCTCCGCGGGGATTGTTGGATACGCAGTATTTT. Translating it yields CASSHPSPPRGLLDTQYF.

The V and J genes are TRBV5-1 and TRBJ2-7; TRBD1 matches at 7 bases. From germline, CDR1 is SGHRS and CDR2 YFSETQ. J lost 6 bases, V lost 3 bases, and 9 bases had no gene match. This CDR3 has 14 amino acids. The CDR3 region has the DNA TGCGCCAGCAGCTGGGACAGTCCGGTGGGCGAGCAGTACGTC. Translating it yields CASSWDSPVGEQYV.

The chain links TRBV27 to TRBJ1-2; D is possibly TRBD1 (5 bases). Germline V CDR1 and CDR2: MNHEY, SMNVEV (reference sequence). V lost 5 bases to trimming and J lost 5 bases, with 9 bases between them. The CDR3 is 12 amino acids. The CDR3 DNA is TGTGCCAGCAGTCCAGGGAATTATGGCTACACCTTC. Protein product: CASSPGNYGYTF.

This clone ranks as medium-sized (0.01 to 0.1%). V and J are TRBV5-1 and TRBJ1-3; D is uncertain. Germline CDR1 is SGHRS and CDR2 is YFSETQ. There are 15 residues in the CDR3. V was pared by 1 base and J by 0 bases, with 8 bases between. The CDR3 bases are TGCGCCAGCAGCTTGACCGTGAGCTCTGGAAACACCATATATTTT. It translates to CASSLTVSSGNTIYF.

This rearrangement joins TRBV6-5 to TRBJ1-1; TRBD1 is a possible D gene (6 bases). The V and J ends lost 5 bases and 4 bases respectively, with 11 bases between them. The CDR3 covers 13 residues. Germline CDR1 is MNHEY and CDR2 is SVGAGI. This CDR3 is CASSKGGGTEAFF. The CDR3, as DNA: TGTGCCAGCAGTAAGGGAGGGGGCACTGAAGCTTTCTTT.

The CDR3 sequence is CASSPPNNRQGSADTQYF. The CDR3 DNA is TGTGCCAGCTCACCACCTAATAATCGACAGGGTAGCGCAGATACGCAGTATTTT. The chain uses TRBV18 and TRBJ2-3; 7 nucleotides agree with TRBD1. CDR1 is KGHSH, CDR2 LQKENI, per germline. Trimming took 0 bases from V and 4 from J; bases not matched to a gene: 13. The CDR3 is 18 residues long.

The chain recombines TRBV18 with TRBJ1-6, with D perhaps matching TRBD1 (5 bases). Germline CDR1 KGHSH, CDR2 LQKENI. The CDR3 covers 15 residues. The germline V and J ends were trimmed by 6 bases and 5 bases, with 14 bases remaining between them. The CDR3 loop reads CASSPSGSNNSPLHF. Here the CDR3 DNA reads TGTGCCAGCTCCCCCTCAGGGTCGAATAATTCACCCCTCCACTTT. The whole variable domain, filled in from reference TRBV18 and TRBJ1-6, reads NAGVMQNPRHLVRRRGQEARLRCSPMKGHSHVYWYRQLPEEGLKFMVYLQKENIIDESGMPKERFSAEFPKEGPSILRIQQVVRGDSAAYFCASSPSGSNNSPLHFGNGTRLTVT.

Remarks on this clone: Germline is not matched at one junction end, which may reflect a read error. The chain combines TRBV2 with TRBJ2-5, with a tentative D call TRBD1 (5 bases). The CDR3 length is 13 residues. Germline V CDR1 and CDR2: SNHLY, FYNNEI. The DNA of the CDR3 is TGTGCCAGCAGTGAACAGGGCCAAGAGACCCAGCACTTC. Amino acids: CASSEQGQETQHF.

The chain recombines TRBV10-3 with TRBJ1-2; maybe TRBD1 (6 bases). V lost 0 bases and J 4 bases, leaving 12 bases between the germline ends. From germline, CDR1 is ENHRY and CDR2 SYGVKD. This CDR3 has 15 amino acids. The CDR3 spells CAISESLGGAYGYTF. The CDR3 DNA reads TGTGCCATCAGTGAGTCGTTAGGGGGTGCCTATGGCTACACCTTC.